This TCR beta chain was obtained from a study of shared clonotypes between healthy human individuals. Germline values: CDR1 LNHDA, CDR2 SQIVND (reference sequence). Unmatched junction bases numbered 7, after V lost 6 bases and J lost 3 bases. This CDR3 comprises 15 residues. Ten immunoSEQ deep assay plates were used by the authors to sequence unsorted PBMC DNA. Clones were sequenced by immunoSEQ multiplex PCR, and TCRdb holds only the in-frame ones, with some missing. In the table there are around 530,000 clones, around three quarters of which are singletons. The clonotype originates from a woman between 40 and 55 years old in good health. Some clones in this sample may be carry-over from other donors' samples. The specimen sequenced was PBMCs. V and J are TRBV19 and TRBJ2-7; 11 bases fit TRBD1. CDR3 amino acids: CASSLDRGPLYEQYF. The DNA for the CDR3 is TGTGCCAGTAGCCTGGACAGGGGGCCTCTCTACGAGCAGTACTTC.